This TCR beta chain comes out of a study of blood T cell repertoires in COVID-19. On the study more broadly: Sites in the United States, Italy and Spain provided acute and convalescent COVID-19 samples. PBMCs, B-cell-depleted T cells, or T cells provided the cDNA or gDNA that made up the material.

This CDR3 is built from 19 residues. The junction had 15 bases not matched to a gene; V was cut back by 4 bases and J by 2 bases. Germline loops: CDR1 SGDLS, CDR2 YYNGEE. TCRdb keeps only in-frame clones here, not all; method: immunoSEQ multiplex PCR. The repertoire holds roughly 220,000 clones, with roughly 82% as singletons. The TCR was taken from a woman aged 35 to 49 who had recovered from COVID-19. What was sequenced was peripheral blood. The chain recombines TRBV9 with TRBJ2-3; TRBD2 aligns across 11 bases. The CDR3 region is CASSPKPILAGGTTDTQYF. The DNA of the CDR3 is TGTGCCAGCAGCCCGAAGCCGATTCTAGCGGGGGGTACCACAGATACGCAGTATTTT.